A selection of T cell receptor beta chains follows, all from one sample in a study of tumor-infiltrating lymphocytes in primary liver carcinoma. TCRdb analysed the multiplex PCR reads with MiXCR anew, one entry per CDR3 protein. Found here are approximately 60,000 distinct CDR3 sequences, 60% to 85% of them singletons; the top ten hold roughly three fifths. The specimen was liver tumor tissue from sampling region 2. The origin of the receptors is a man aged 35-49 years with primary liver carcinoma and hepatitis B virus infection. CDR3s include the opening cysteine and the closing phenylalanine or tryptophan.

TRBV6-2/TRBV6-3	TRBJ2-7	CASNPRILYEQYF
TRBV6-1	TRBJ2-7	CASSVTGTQEDEQYF
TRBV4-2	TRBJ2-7	CASSQDRACGYYEQYF
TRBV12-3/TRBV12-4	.	CTSRDRNNQPQYF
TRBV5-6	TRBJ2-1	CASNLGDRVWDKQFF
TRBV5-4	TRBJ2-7	CASSSGLAGSSTDEQYF
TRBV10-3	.	CAISEYDGDQPQYF
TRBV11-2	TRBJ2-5	CASNQSPGWGKEAQYF
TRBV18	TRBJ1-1	CASSTMNTETFF
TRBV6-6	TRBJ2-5	CASSYSRVSRETQYF
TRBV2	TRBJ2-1	CASSDTASGRGEQFF
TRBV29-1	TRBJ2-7	CSVEDTGGSSYEQYF
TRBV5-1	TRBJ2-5	CASGVQGAQETQYF
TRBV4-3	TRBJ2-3	CASSQVEGDTQYF
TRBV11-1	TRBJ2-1	CASNFWEINEQLF
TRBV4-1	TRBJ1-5	CASSHHNAPVAQHF
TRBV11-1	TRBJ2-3	CASSLVEGVSDTQYF
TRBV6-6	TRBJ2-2	CASAPLVGLAGSTNTGELLF
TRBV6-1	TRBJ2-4	CASHRGSSQNIQYF
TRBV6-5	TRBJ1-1	CASSYGGLPNTEAFF
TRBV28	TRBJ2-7	CAISLVVATGMREQYF
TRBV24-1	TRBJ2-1	CATSDKTGRLLGEQFF
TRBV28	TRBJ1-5	CASMSTGASQPQHF
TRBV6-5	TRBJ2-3	CTSSVTCVPSSTDTQYF
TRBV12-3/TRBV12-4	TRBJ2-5	CASSRNGIETQYF
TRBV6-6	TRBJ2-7	CASSLDKGAHEQYF
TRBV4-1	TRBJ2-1	CASSLESSEQFF
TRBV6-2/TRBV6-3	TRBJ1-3	CASRGLRHEKSGNAIYF
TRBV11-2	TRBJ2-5	CASWFEGETQFF